The sequence of this TCR beta chain was determined in a study of T-cell memory formation after mild COVID-19. Study-level information: TCR clusters were mostly confined to one donor each. Study results and limitations: There were some responding clones in pre-infection memory, which suggested that cross-reactive memory had joined. Later expanders leaned CD4+, whereas clones that contracted between day 15 and 85 were balanced CD4/CD8.

5'RACE with constant-segment primers yielded barcoded, UMI-tagged TCR alpha and TCR beta cDNA libraries. MiXCR, applied by TCRdb to the 5' RACE reads, yields one record per CDR3 protein. The data hold about 400,000 distinct CDR3 sequences, with around 22% observed a single time. This clonotype has a handful of counts. Antigen unknown. This CDR3 has 20 residues. CDR1 is MGHRA and CDR2 is YSYEKL in the germline V gene. J was trimmed by 3 bases and V by 0 bases; bases with no gene match: 10. The sequencing input was PBMCs or a T cell subset sorted from them (not recorded which). This chain connects TRBV4-1 to TRBJ2-3; TRBD2 agrees at 15 bases. The clonotype originates from an adult woman who had mild COVID-19 (a few samples of this study predate the infection). Cell type and time point are not known. The CDR3 is CASSQEGTSGGYRRTDTQYF. As DNA, the CDR3 is TGCGCCAGCAGCCAAGAAGGGACTAGCGGGGGGTACCGGCGTACAGATACGCAGTATTTT.